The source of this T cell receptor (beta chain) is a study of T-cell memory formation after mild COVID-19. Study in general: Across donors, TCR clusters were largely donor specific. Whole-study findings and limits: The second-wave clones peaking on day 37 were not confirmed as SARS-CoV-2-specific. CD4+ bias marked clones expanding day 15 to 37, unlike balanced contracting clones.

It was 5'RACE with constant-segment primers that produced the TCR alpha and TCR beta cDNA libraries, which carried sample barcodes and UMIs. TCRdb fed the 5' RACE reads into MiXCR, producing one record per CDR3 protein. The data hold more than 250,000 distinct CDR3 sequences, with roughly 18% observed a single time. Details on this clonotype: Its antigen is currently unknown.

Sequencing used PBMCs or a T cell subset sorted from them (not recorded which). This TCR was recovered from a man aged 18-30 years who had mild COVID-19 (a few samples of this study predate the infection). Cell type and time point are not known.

CDR3 in DNA: TGTGCCAGCAGTTACGTGGTAACCGGGGAGCTGTTTTTT. Residues: CASSYVVTGELFF. The chain links TRBV6-5 to TRBJ2-2; D is unclear. Germline loops: CDR1 MNHEY, CDR2 SVGAGI. The CDR3 totals 13 residues. Between the trimmed V and J ends, which lost 2 bases and 5 bases, there was a span of 6 bases.